The sequence of this TCR beta chain was determined in a study of radiation and T cells in renal cell carcinoma. Time point defined: blood 2 weeks post-SBRT. The treatment is: 15 Gy SBRT to primary tumor, nephrectomy 4 weeks later. Blood was sampled at baseline, 2 weeks and 4 weeks after SBRT. Study observations and caveats: From baseline, blood top tumor clonotypes peaked at 2 weeks post-radiation. Pretreatment tumor biopsies were lacking, so baseline clonotypes are unknown.

Generated by immunoSEQ multiplex PCR, the TCRdb table keeps only in-frame clones and is missing some. This sample yields 150,000 to 160,000 clones, of which 80% to 90% are seen a single time; 10% to 15% belongs to the top ten. Details on this clone: The target antigen is unknown.

Trimming removed 3 bases at V and 7 bases at J, with 13 bases between. The germline V gene encodes CDR1 LNHDA and CDR2 SQIVND (reference sequence). The CDR3 length is 14 residues. The chain is built from TRBV19 and TRBJ1-5; D remains ambiguous. Material: blood, obtained from a patient whose treatment included radiotherapy and nephrectomy. This receptor was identified in a woman aged 45-60 years with renal cell carcinoma. The CDR3 sequence is CASSIWGEEQPQHF. CDR3 DNA sequence: TGTGCCAGTAGTATCTGGGGTGAAGAACAGCCCCAGCATTTT.